The 16 T cell receptor beta chains below all came from one sample that was sequenced in a study of read filtering for tumor transcriptome and immune sequencing. This library used 300 to 500 ng RNA and molecular barcoded adaptors spanning alpha/delta and beta/gamma chains. TCRdb re-called the reads with MiXCR, one entry per CDR3 protein. The sample records fewer than 90,000 distinct CDR3 sequences, roughly 12% being singletons. The source material was a population of CD138-negative cells sorted from bone marrow. These receptors were collected from a donor aged 40 or over with multiple myeloma.

This clonotype was seen ten or more times. The chain combines TRBV5-1 with TRBJ2-5, with 7 bases matching TRBD1. The CDR3 runs 14 residues. The germline V gene has CDR1 SGHRS and CDR2 YFSETQ. The trim removed 3 bases at V and 2 bases at J, leaving 4 bases unmatched. The chain's CDR3 is CASSSGQSQETQYF. The CDR3, as DNA: TGCGCCAGCAGCTCGGGACAGTCACAAGAGACCCAGTACTTC.

Comment on this clonotype: A clone one base away is much larger, so this may be a read error. The V call is TRBV20-1, the J call TRBJ2-3; 11 bases match TRBD2. The CDR3 length is 14 residues. Germline V CDR1 and CDR2: DFQATT, SNEGSKA (reference sequence). CDR3 loop: CSAPASGRTDTQFF. Here the CDR3 DNA reads TGCAGTGCGCCCGCTAGCGGGAGGACAGATACGCAGTTTTTT.

This clonotype was seen many times. The V and J genes are TRBV6-6 and TRBJ2-4; 8 bases match TRBD2. Trimming cost V 3 bases and J 1 base; bases outside gene matches: 5. The CDR3 is 16 residues long. From germline, CDR1 is MNHNY and CDR2 SVGAGI (reference sequence). CDR3 protein: CASSYLLAGAKNIQYF. For the CDR3, the DNA is TGTGCCAGCAGTTATTTGCTAGCGGGTGCCAAAAACATTCAGTACTTC.

This clonotype was seen repeatedly, ten times or more. The chain is built from TRBV20-1 and TRBJ2-1; 12 bases map to TRBD2. This CDR3 is built from 13 residues. The germline CDR1 and CDR2 sequences are DFQATT and SNEGSKA (reference sequence). J gave up 5 bases and V 6 bases, and 2 bases lay outside the gene matches. CDR3 protein: CSARTSGNNEQFF. The CDR3 DNA reads as TGCAGTGCCCGGACTAGCGGGAACAATGAGCAGTTCTTC.

This clonotype counts as medium-sized. The CDR3 DNA reads TGCGCCAGCAGCTTAGTGTCCGGACTAGCGGGAGGTTCATATGAGCAGTTCTTC. Protein product: CASSLVSGLAGGSYEQFF. The genes are TRBV5-1 and TRBJ2-1; 14 bases are shared with TRBD2. V gave up 2 bases and J gave up 8 bases; unmatched junction bases: 12. In germline, CDR1 is SGHRS, CDR2 YFSETQ. There are 18 residues in the CDR3.

This clonotype occurred many times. This chain connects TRBV20-1 to TRBJ1-1; D gene uncertain. Germline V gene sequence: CDR1 DFQATT, CDR2 SNEGSKA (reference sequence). Trimming removed 4 bases from V and 1 base from J, with 7 bases in between. CDR3 size: 12 residues. Here the CDR3 DNA reads TGCAGTGCTACTTCTGGGAACACTGAAGCTTTCTTT. It is translated as CSATSGNTEAFF.

In this sample, this clonotype turned up many times. The rearrangement joins TRBV10-3 to TRBJ2-1, with a weak D call TRBD1 (6 bases). Per germline, CDR1 ENHRY and CDR2 SYGVKD. The CDR3 consists of 14 residues. Trimming cost V 4 bases and J 4 bases, with 11 bases left between them. The CDR3, as DNA: TGTGCCATCAGTGGCAGGCAGGGGTACAATGAGCAGTTCTTC. It encodes CAISGRQGYNEQFF.

This clonotype turned up a few times. The chain employs TRBV11-3 and TRBJ2-1; 10 bases are shared with TRBD2. This CDR3 region has 15 residues. V gave up 2 bases and J gave up 6 bases; unmatched junction bases: 4. Germline CDR1 reads SGHNT; CDR2 reads YENEEA. CDR3 bases: TGTGCCAGCAGCTTAATAGCGGGAGGTACCAATGAGCAGTTCTTC. It specifies CASSLIAGGTNEQFF. The variable domain in full, with the rest retrieved from reference TRBV11-3 and TRBJ2-1, is EAGVVQSPRYKIIEKKQPVAFWCNPISGHNTLYWYLQNLGQGPELLIRYENEEAVDDSQLPKDRFSAERLKGVDSTLKIQPAELGDSAVYLCASSLIAGGTNEQFFGPGTRLTVL.

A note on this clonotype: With a far larger clone one base away, a read error is the likely cause. V and J are TRBV12-3 or TRBV12-4 and TRBJ2-1; 7 bases are shared with TRBD2. This CDR3 contains 13 residues. Losses at the gene ends were 6 bases for V and 8 bases for J; bases not matched to a gene: 7. CDR3 region: CASSPGLVHEQFF. In DNA form, the CDR3 reads TGTGCCAGCAGCCCCGGACTAGTACATGAGCAGTTCTTC.

This clonotype was seen ten or more times. The V and J genes are TRBV29-1 and TRBJ2-3; possible D gene TRBD2, 5 bases. Trimming left V 4 bases short and J 6 bases short, with 8 bases between. The germline V gene has CDR1 SQVTM and CDR2 ANQGSEA. This CDR3 spans 11 amino acids. This CDR3 is CSVVRGDTQYF. CDR3 sequence (DNA): TGCAGCGTTGTACGGGGTGATACGCAGTATTTT.

This clonotype was detected many times. The chain uses TRBV12-3 or TRBV12-4 and TRBJ2-3; 9 nucleotides align to TRBD1. V lost 4 bases to trimming and J lost 3 bases; unmatched junction nucleotides: 5. The CDR3 sequence is 15 residues long. In DNA form, the CDR3 reads TGTGCCAGCAGTTGGGGACAGGGTAAAACAGATACGCAGTATTTT. This translates into CASSWGQGKTDTQYF.

This clonotype appeared many times. The chain's CDR3 is CASRISSGETQYF. CDR3 DNA: TGTGCCAGTAGGATTAGCTCGGGGGAGACCCAGTACTTC. The chain recombines TRBV19 with TRBJ2-5; perhaps TRBD2 as D (5 bases). Trimming shortened V by 6 bases and J by 5 bases, and 13 bases separated the two germline ends. CDR3 size: 13 residues. Germline loops: CDR1 LNHDA, CDR2 SQIVND (reference sequence).

There are many counts of this clonotype. DNA for the CDR3: TGCGCCAGCAGTCTAACCGGGACTAGGGAAGATACGCAGTATTTT. This sequence encodes CASSLTGTREDTQYF. The gene calls are TRBV5-1 and TRBJ2-3, with TRBD2 matching 8 bases. Looked up from germline, CDR1 is SGHRS and CDR2 is YFSETQ. The V and J ends lost 5 bases and 5 bases, in that order; junction bases with no gene match: 10. The CDR3 runs to 15 residues.

V is TRBV20-1 and J is TRBJ2-7, with TRBD1 matching over 10 bases. Germline V gene data show CDR1 as DFQATT and CDR2 as SNEGSKA (reference sequence). With V trimmed by 1 base and J by 4 bases, 4 bases remained unmatched. This CDR3 has 14 amino acids. The CDR3 sequence: CSARGTGGWYEQYF. The CDR3 region has the DNA TGCAGTGCTAGAGGGACAGGGGGATGGTACGAGCAGTACTTC.

The V gene is TRBV5-1, the J gene TRBJ1-5; TRBD1 might be the D (5 bases). Germline CDR1 reads SGHRS; CDR2 reads YFSETQ. V lost 4 bases and J lost 3, with 11 bases in between. The CDR3 sequence is 14 residues long. CDR3: CASSLDSNNQPQHF. CDR3 bases: TGCGCCAGCAGCCTCGACAGTAACAATCAGCCCCAGCATTTT.

The sample holds many counts of this clonotype. The chain is built from TRBV5-6 and TRBJ2-3; D possibly corresponds to TRBD2 (6 bases). CDR1 SGHDT and CDR2 YYEEEE come from the germline V gene. The CDR3 runs 16 residues. The germline V and J ends were trimmed by 2 bases and 1 base, with 14 bases remaining between them. The CDR3: CASSFFGTGRTDTQYF. The CDR3 region has the DNA TGTGCCAGCAGCTTCTTCGGGACTGGACGCACAGATACGCAGTATTTT.